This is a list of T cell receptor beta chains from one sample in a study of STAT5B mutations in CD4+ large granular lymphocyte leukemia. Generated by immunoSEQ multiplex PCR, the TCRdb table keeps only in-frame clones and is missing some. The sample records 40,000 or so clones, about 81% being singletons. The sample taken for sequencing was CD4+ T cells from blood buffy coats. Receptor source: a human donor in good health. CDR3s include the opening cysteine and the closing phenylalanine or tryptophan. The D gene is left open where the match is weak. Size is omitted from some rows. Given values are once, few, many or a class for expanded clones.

CASSSVGRHGETQYF TGTGCCAGCAGCTCGGTGGGCCGACATGGGGAGACCCAGTACTTC NA TRBJ2-5 TRBV7-6 NA 15
CASSSPGLPEQFF TGTGCCAGCAGCTCTCCGGGATTACCGGAGCAGTTCTTC NA TRBJ2-1 TRBV7-9 few 13
CATSRRSSEKLFF TGTGCCACCTCCCGCAGGTCGAGTGAAAAACTGTTTTTT NA TRBJ1-4 TRBV6-5 NA 13
CASSPSGSISYEQYF TGTGCCAGCAGCCCCTCTGGGTCGATCTCCTACGAGCAGTACTTC NA TRBJ2-7 TRBV7-3 NA 15
CASSVRLAAADTQYF TGTGCCAGCAGCGTCAGACTAGCGGCCGCAGATACGCAGTATTTT TRBD2 TRBJ2-3 TRBV9 NA 15
CASNSRSQETQYF TGTGCCAGTAACTCCAGATCTCAAGAGACCCAGTACTTC NA TRBJ2-5 TRBV19 NA 13
CASSPGQGASLHF TGTGCCAGTAGTCCGGGACAGGGGGCTAGCCTCCACTTT TRBD1 TRBJ1-6 TRBV19 NA 13
CASSSDRVGYGYTF TGTGCCAGCAGCTCTGACAGGGTCGGCTATGGCTACACCTTC TRBD1 TRBJ1-2 TRBV11-3 NA 14
CASSLGQGQDEQYF TGTGCCAGCAGTCTTGGACAGGGGCAGGACGAGCAGTACTTC TRBD1 TRBJ2-7 TRBV6-6 NA 14
CASSMIQGGSDTQYF TGTGCCAGCAGCATGATCCAGGGGGGGTCAGATACGCAGTATTTT NA TRBJ2-3 TRBV11-2 NA 15
CASSLASTSGRNNEQFF TGCGCCAGCAGCTTGGCGTCCACTAGCGGGAGGAACAATGAGCAGTTCTTC TRBD2 TRBJ2-1 TRBV5-1 NA 17
CAVQGGSTYNEQFF TGTGCCGTTCAGGGGGGTTCGACCTACAATGAGCAGTTCTTC NA TRBJ2-1 TRBV6-6 NA 14
CASSLGGGSYTDTQYF TGTGCCAGCAGCTTGGGGGGCGGTTCTTACACAGATACGCAGTATTTT NA TRBJ2-3 TRBV5-5 NA 16
CASSPPTLQETQYF TGTGCCAGCTCACCACCTACGTTGCAAGAGACCCAGTACTTC NA TRBJ2-5 TRBV18 NA 14
CASSLVGHNEQFF TGTGCCAGCAGCCTGGTGGGACACAATGAGCAGTTCTTC NA TRBJ2-1 TRBV7-2 few 13
CSASLAGGAYEQYF TGCAGCGCAAGCTTAGCGGGAGGGGCCTACGAGCAGTACTTC TRBD2 TRBJ2-7 TRBV29-1 NA 14
CASSLDPRGGTGELFF TGCGCCAGCAGCTTGGATCCCAGGGGTGGCACCGGGGAGCTGTTTTTT NA TRBJ2-2 TRBV5-1 NA 16
CASSLGGPSSYEQYF TGTGCCAGCAGCCTAGGGGGACCCTCCTCCTACGAGCAGTACTTC NA TRBJ2-7 TRBV9 NA 15
CASSVESLQETQYF TGTGCCAGCAGCGTAGAGTCGTTACAAGAGACCCAGTACTTC NA TRBJ2-5 TRBV9 NA 14
CASSSVVGQGEQFF TGTGCCAGCAGCTCTGTCGTGGGGCAGGGGGAGCAGTTCTTC NA TRBJ2-1 TRBV11-3 NA 14
CASSPLENTEAFF TGTGCCAGCTCACCTCTGGAGAACACTGAAGCTTTCTTT NA TRBJ1-1 TRBV18 few 13
CASSAPGLTSYEQYF TGTGCCAGCAGCGCCCCGGGACTAACTTCCTACGAGCAGTACTTC TRBD2 TRBJ2-7 TRBV7-6 few 15
CAISADGQGGTGELFF TGTGCCATCAGTGCAGACGGACAGGGTGGCACCGGGGAGCTGTTTTTT TRBD1 TRBJ2-2 TRBV10-3 NA 16
CASSQDRAEAFF TGCGCCAGCAGCCAGGACAGGGCTGAAGCTTTCTTT TRBD1 TRBJ1-1 TRBV5-1 medium-sized 12
CASSSRVTYYEQYF TGTGCCAGTAGTAGCAGGGTTACCTACTACGAGCAGTACTTC NA TRBJ2-7 TRBV19 NA 14
CASSPQGGYNQPQHF TGTGCCAGCTCCCCTCAGGGAGGATATAATCAGCCCCAGCATTTT NA TRBJ1-5 TRBV18 NA 15
CASSLAGGTRYQETQYF TGTGCCAGCAGCTTAGCAGGTGGGACAAGGTACCAAGAGACCCAGTACTTC NA TRBJ2-5 TRBV7-8 NA 17
CASSLTVAGARDTQYF TGTGCCAGCAGTTTAACCGTGGCAGGGGCTCGGGATACGCAGTATTTT NA TRBJ2-3 TRBV28 NA 16